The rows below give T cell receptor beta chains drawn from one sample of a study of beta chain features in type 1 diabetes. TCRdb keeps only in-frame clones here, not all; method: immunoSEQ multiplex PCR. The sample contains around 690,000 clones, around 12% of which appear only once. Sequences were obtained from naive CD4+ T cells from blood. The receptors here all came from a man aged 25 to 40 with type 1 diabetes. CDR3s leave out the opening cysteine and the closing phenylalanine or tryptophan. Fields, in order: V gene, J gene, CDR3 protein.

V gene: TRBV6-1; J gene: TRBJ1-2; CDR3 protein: ASLAVSRTGYT
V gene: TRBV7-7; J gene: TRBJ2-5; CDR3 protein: ASSRGLAGFQETQY
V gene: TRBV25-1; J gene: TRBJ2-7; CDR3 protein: ASRFGGSYEQY
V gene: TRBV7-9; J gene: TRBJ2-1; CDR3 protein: ASSLTGWTYNEQF
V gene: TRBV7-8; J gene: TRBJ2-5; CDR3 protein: ASSLDSQETQY
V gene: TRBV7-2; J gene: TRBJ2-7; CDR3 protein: ASSPPLSGTGGDEQY
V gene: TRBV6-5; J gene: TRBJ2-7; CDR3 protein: ASSPGLDLY
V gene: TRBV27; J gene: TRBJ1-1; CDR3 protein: ASRTGLNTEAF
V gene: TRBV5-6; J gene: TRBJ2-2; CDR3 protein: ASSPGRTGELF
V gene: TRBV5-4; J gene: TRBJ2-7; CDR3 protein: ASSLPRAGSTYEQY
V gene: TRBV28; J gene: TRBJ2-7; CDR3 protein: ASSVLRYEQY